One and the same sample provided the 8 T cell receptor beta chains below, sequenced in a study of identical twins. A single record per CDR3 protein comes from TCRdb applying MiXCR to the 5' RACE reads. The sample comprises roughly 470,000 distinct CDR3 sequences, approximately 14% of which are singletons, and about 0.94% rests with the top ten. These data also featured in a second study, about yellow fever vaccine responses in identical twins.

Material for sequencing was CD4+ T cells sorted from blood. These receptors were collected from a woman aged 18-35 years in good health.

The chain has TRBV2 and TRBJ2-4; TRBD1 might be the D (7 bases). The CDR3 is 16 amino acids. V was clipped by 6 bases and J by 0 bases, with 15 bases between them. CDR1 and CDR2 from the germline V gene are SNHLY and FYNNEI. The CDR3 bases are TGTGCCAGCAGGCGGGACAGCCTCCTAGCCAAAAACATTCAGTACTTC. Residues: CASRRDSLLAKNIQYF.

At least ten counts were recorded for this clonotype. The rearrangement uses TRBV5-1 and TRBJ2-5; 7 positions agree with TRBD1. The germline V gene encodes CDR1 SGHRS and CDR2 YFSETQ. V was pared by 1 base and J by 2 bases, with 2 bases of the junction left unmatched. The CDR3 totals 14 residues. The CDR3 loop reads CASSLSGQQETQYF. CDR3 DNA sequence: TGCGCCAGCAGCTTGTCGGGACAGCAAGAGACCCAGTACTTC.

The chain couples TRBV28 to TRBJ2-3; D perhaps matches TRBD2 (5 bases). Germline assignment: CDR1 MDHEN and CDR2 SYDVKM. The CDR3 consists of 13 residues. The ends were cut back, 6 bases at V and 1 base at J, with 8 bases in the middle. The CDR3 nucleotides read TGTGCCAGCAGGAACGGGGGCACAGATACGCAGTATTTT. Its translation: CASRNGGTDTQYF.

This clonotype was seen only a few times. V and J are TRBV28 and TRBJ2-2; possible D gene TRBD1, 5 bases. The V and J ends lost 2 bases and 10 bases respectively, with 17 bases between them. Germline CDR1 is MDHEN and CDR2 is SYDVKM. This CDR3 is built from 15 residues. CDR3 nucleotides: TGTGCCAGCAGTTTACTCGGCAGGGCCTTTATGGAGCTGTTTTTT. Residues: CASSLLGRAFMELFF.

This chain connects TRBV28 to TRBJ2-7; D is possibly TRBD1 (5 bases). Trimming took 4 bases from V and 7 from J, leaving 11 bases between them. This CDR3 is 12 amino acids long. The germline V gene encodes CDR1 MDHEN and CDR2 SYDVKM. CDR3 coding DNA: TGTGCCAGCAGTTCAGGGTTGGAGGAGCAGTACTTC. This sequence encodes CASSSGLEEQYF.

The chain links TRBV5-1 to TRBJ2-7; D is perhaps TRBD1 (6 bases). The CDR3 has 14 amino acids. Germline V gene lookup returns CDR1 SGHRS and CDR2 YFSETQ. V lost 3 bases to trimming and J lost 0 bases, with 10 bases between them. As DNA, the CDR3 is TGCGCCAGCAGCTACGGACAGTTCTCCTACGAGCAGTACTTC. Protein product: CASSYGQFSYEQYF.

This clonotype was observed many times. The CDR3: CASSYQLTGYGSGTEAFF. The CDR3 DNA reads as TGTGCCAGCAGTTACCAACTTACAGGGTATGGATCGGGCACTGAAGCTTTCTTT. The chain couples TRBV6-5 to TRBJ1-1; D is possibly TRBD1 (6 bases). The CDR3 covers 18 residues. CDR1 is MNHEY and CDR2 is SVGAGI in the germline V gene. Between the trimmed V and J ends, which lost 2 bases and 4 bases, there was a span of 23 bases.

The rearrangement links TRBV28 to TRBJ1-2, with D perhaps TRBD1 (5 bases). The germline V gene encodes CDR1 MDHEN and CDR2 SYDVKM. CDR3 length: 16 amino acids. Trimming shortened V by 3 bases and J by 3 bases, and 17 bases separated the two germline ends. The CDR3 bases are TGTGCCAGCAGTTTTCGGGGCGCGGGGACCGACTATGGCTACACCTTC. Translation: CASSFRGAGTDYGYTF.